The 18 T cell receptor beta chains presented below share a single source sample, sequenced in a study of cytomegalovirus exposure and HLA in healthy donors. With 60 Vbeta and 13 Jbeta primers, the PCR was carried out. The method was immunoSEQ multiplex PCR; TCRdb's version includes in-frame clones alone and lacks a portion of them. The sample gives some 150,000 clones, approximately 77% of which show up once; more than 3.5% is in the top ten. The specimen sequenced was PBMCs. The receptors shown here come from a man aged 30 to 39 in good health and CMV-seropositive.

This clone was seen once. The J gene is TRBJ1-1, the V gene TRBV7-9; no clear D. The V end was cut by 5 bases, the J end by 10 bases, with 14 bases between. The CDR3 spans 12 residues. Germline values: CDR1 SEHNR, CDR2 FQNEAQ (reference sequence). The CDR3 protein is CASSSRSLPAFF. The CDR3 DNA reads TGTGCCAGCAGCAGTCGGTCGTTGCCAGCTTTCTTT.

This clone was detected once. This chain connects TRBV30 to TRBJ2-3; 7 nucleotides align to TRBD1. The V and J ends lost 7 bases and 0 bases, in that order; junction bases with no gene match: 4. There are 13 residues in the CDR3. The germline V gene encodes CDR1 GTSNPN and CDR2 SVGIG (reference sequence). The CDR3 bases are TGTGCCTCACTGACAGGGAGCACAGATACGCAGTATTTT. Translation gives CASLTGSTDTQYF.

The chain recombines TRBV5-4 with TRBJ2-1, with 8 bases identical to TRBD2. J was trimmed by 6 bases and V by 4 bases; bases with no gene match: 3. This CDR3 is built from 13 residues. CDR1 is SGHNT, CDR2 YYREEE, per germline (reference sequence). CDR3 sequence: CASSPGGGNEQFF. The CDR3 nucleotides are TGTGCCAGCAGCCCGGGGGGGGGCAATGAGCAGTTCTTC.

This clone was recorded a few times. The V and J genes are TRBV11-2 and TRBJ2-7; D not certain. Trimming left V 4 bases short and J 4 bases short, with 5 bases between. CDR3 size: 11 residues. Germline V gene lookup returns CDR1 SGHAT and CDR2 FQNNGV. The CDR3 sequence: CASSSFYEQYF. As DNA, the CDR3 is TGTGCCAGCAGCTCTTTTTACGAGCAGTACTTC.

J is TRBJ2-1 and V is TRBV30; the match to TRBD2 covers 10 bases. J gave up 8 bases and V 1 base, and 5 bases lay outside the gene matches. CDR3 size: 14 residues. Germline V CDR1 and CDR2: GTSNPN, SVGIG (reference sequence). CDR3 residues: CAWSESGGADEQFF. In DNA form, the CDR3 reads TGTGCCTGGAGTGAGAGCGGGGGGGCAGATGAGCAGTTCTTC.

In the case of this clone: This sample also contains other DNA sequences that code for the same CDR3. The rearrangement links TRBV18 to TRBJ1-5; 8 bases fit TRBD1. The V gene end was trimmed by 3 bases and the J gene end by 2 bases; junction bases not matched to a gene: 0. CDR1 and CDR2 from the germline V gene are KGHSH and LQKENI. This CDR3 spans 14 amino acids. CDR3 region: CASSPTGGNQPQHF. The CDR3 region has the DNA TGTGCCAGCTCACCGACAGGGGGCAATCAGCCCCAGCATTTT.

J is TRBJ1-2 and V is TRBV4-1, with a tentative D call TRBD1 (5 bases). CDR3 length: 15 amino acids. With 2 bases removed from V and 6 bases from J, the gap between germline ends came to 16 bases. From germline, CDR1 is MGHRA and CDR2 YSYEKL. Here the CDR3 reads CASSQPAKGFHGYTF. Written as DNA, the CDR3 is TGCGCCAGCAGCCAACCGGCGAAGGGGTTCCATGGCTACACCTTC.

This clone was seen just once. The chain carries TRBV6-1 and TRBJ2-7, with 9 bases aligning to TRBD1. The germline gives CDR1 MNHNS, CDR2 SASEGT. Trimming cost V 2 bases and J 3 bases; bases outside gene matches: 5. The CDR3 runs to 15 residues. The CDR3 loop is CASSEPGTGIYEQYF. The CDR3 coding sequence is TGTGCCAGCAGTGAACCCGGGACAGGGATCTACGAGCAGTACTTC.

The chain couples TRBV30 to TRBJ1-5; tentative D call: TRBD1 (5 bases). The CDR3 is 13 amino acids. V shed 6 bases and J shed 5 bases, with 14 bases lying between them. Germline CDR1 reads GTSNPN; CDR2 reads SVGIG (reference sequence). The CDR3 is CACEQGMDQPQHF. The DNA for the CDR3 is TGTGCCTGTGAGCAGGGAATGGATCAGCCCCAGCATTTT.

The chain combines TRBV11-2 with TRBJ2-3; 8 nucleotides agree with TRBD2. V lost 8 bases to trimming and J lost 6 bases; unmatched junction nucleotides: 13. The CDR3 is 15 amino acids. The germline V gene has CDR1 SGHAT and CDR2 FQNNGV. The CDR3, as DNA: TGTGCCAGCGAGCGATACGGGGGGGCGATTGATACGCAGTATTTT. Its translation: CASERYGGAIDTQYF.

In its sample, this clone was seen a few times. The chain has TRBV25-1 and TRBJ2-4; maybe TRBD2 (7 bases). Trimming stripped 2 bases from V and 6 bases from J, with 11 bases between. CDR3 length: 14 amino acids. Per the germline V gene, CDR1 is MGHDK and CDR2 is SYGVNS. The CDR3 loop is CASSERGGRNIQYF. The CDR3 nucleotides are TGTGCCAGCAGTGAAAGGGGGGGCAGAAACATTCAGTACTTC. Together with reference TRBV25-1 and TRBJ2-4, the CDR3 gives the full variable domain: EADIYQTPRYLVIGTGKKITLECSQTMGHDKMYWYQQDPGMELHLIHYSYGVNSTEKGDLSSESTVSRIRTEHFPLTLESARPSHTSQYLCASSERGGRNIQYFGAGTRLSVL.

The V gene is TRBV4-3, the J gene TRBJ1-4, with a weak D call TRBD1 (5 bases). Germline CDR1 reads LGHNA; CDR2 reads YSLEER. V was trimmed by 0 bases and J by 6 bases, leaving 11 bases between them. CDR3 length: 15 residues. In DNA form, the CDR3 reads TGCGCCAGCAGCCAAGACAGGGAAGGAGATGAAAAACTGTTTTTT. The encoded protein is CASSQDREGDEKLFF.

This clone was seen a single time. J is TRBJ2-5 and V is TRBV28; D gene unclear. The CDR3 spans 13 residues. The ends were cut back, 4 bases at V and 0 bases at J, with 6 bases in the middle. The V gene's germline CDR1 is MDHEN and CDR2 SYDVKM. CDR3 bases: TGTGCCAGCAGTTCCACTTACCAAGAGACCCAGTACTTC. Translation: CASSSTYQETQYF. The full variable domain, with the rest looked up from reference TRBV28 and TRBJ2-5, is DVKVTQSSRYLVKRTGEKVFLECVQDMDHENMFWYRQDPGLGLRLIYFSYDVKMKEKGDIPEGYSVSREKKERFSLILESASTNQTSMYLCASSSTYQETQYFGPGTRLLVL.

The chain employs TRBV18 and TRBJ1-2, with a weak D call TRBD1 (5 bases). Trimming stripped 1 base from V and 2 bases from J, with 5 bases between. Germline CDR1 and CDR2: KGHSH and LQKENI. The CDR3 has 13 residues. Here the CDR3 DNA reads TGTGCCAGCTCACCACAGGGGAACTATGGCTACACCTTC. It encodes CASSPQGNYGYTF. The full variable domain, in which reference TRBV18 and TRBJ1-2 provide the parts outside the CDR3, is NAGVMQNPRHLVRRRGQEARLRCSPMKGHSHVYWYRQLPEEGLKFMVYLQKENIIDESGMPKERFSAEFPKEGPSILRIQQVVRGDSAAYFCASSPQGNYGYTFGSGTRLTVV.

The chain combines TRBV6-5 with TRBJ2-5; the match to TRBD2 covers 11 bases. The CDR3 covers 15 residues. With 5 bases clipped from V and 6 bases from J, the junction kept 8 bases outside the gene matches. The germline CDR1 and CDR2 sequences are MNHEY and SVGAGI. The CDR3 region has the DNA TGTGCCAGCAGTCCCCTTAGCGGGGGGGGAAAGACCCAGTACTTC. This translates into CASSPLSGGGKTQYF.

This clone was picked up a small number of times. J is TRBJ2-5 and V is TRBV7-7, with 9 bases that match TRBD1. With V trimmed by 5 bases and J by 3 bases, 4 bases remained unmatched. Germline CDR1 SSHAT, CDR2 FNYEAQ (reference sequence). The CDR3 contains 14 residues. Written as DNA, the CDR3 is TGTGCCAGCAGCCGACAGGGGGGCAAAGAGACCCAGTACTTC. This gives the protein CASSRQGGKETQYF.

This chain uses TRBV12-5 with TRBJ2-2, with D tentatively TRBD2 (6 bases). The ends were cut back, 1 base at V and 3 bases at J, with 9 bases in the middle. This CDR3 is built from 15 residues. Germline V CDR1 and CDR2: LGHNT, FRNRAP. CDR3 DNA sequence: TGTGCTAGTGGTTTGGGGTCGGGGGACACCGGGGAGCTGTTTTTT. Its translation: CASGLGSGDTGELFF.

This clone appeared once. The chain's CDR3 is CASSLAPGQTKANYGYTF. In DNA form, the CDR3 reads TGTGCCAGCAGCTTAGCCCCGGGACAGACGAAAGCTAACTATGGCTACACCTTC. The J gene is TRBJ1-2, the V gene TRBV11-2; 7 bases are a match to TRBD1. Germline CDR1 reads SGHAT; CDR2 reads FQNNGV. CDR3 length: 18 residues. J gave up 0 bases and V 1 base, and 11 bases lay outside the gene matches.